This note documents a single TCR beta chain sequence. It has no known antigen specificity. Sequence at one end of the junction differs from germline and may be a read error. From its cysteine to its phenylalanine, the CDR3 spans 19 amino acids. The CDR3 DNA has 57 bases and is translated from base 1. The germline V gene yields KGHSH for CDR1 and LQKENI for CDR2. Only healthy Caucasian donors were included. Three pairs of female monozygotic twins, all aged about 18 to 30 years, made up the twin cohort. Peripheral blood mononuclear cells were used as the source from which RNA for TCR libraries was isolated. The data are from a study of identical twins (dated by TCRdb to 2016 to 2017). Looking at the study overall: TCR alpha and beta repertoires from monozygotic twins, unrelated adults of various ages and cord blood were deep-sequenced to test whether fetal clonotypes persist. To rule out contamination, replicate twin experiments were performed at different times with different library preparation protocols. What the authors observed across the whole study: Because the same donors could not be followed over many years, conclusions were based on cross-sectional statistical analysis. Compared with coincidental sharing between unrelated individuals, out-of-frame TCR alpha sequences shared between twins showed an excess of sequences with low generation probability. Out-of-frame TCR alpha sharing in monozygotic twins was systematically underestimated by recombination models, whereas sharing between unrelated individuals was in agreement with the recombination models. A weaker excess of twin sharing was found in beta out-of-frame sequences because the signal-to-noise ratio was lowered by fewer shared sequences. Fewer insertions were carried by abundant cord blood beta clonotypes, a similar but weaker trend appeared in young adult naive repertoires, and no such trend appeared in memory repertoires. Zero-insertion analyses could be partly confounded by invariant T cells such as MAIT and iNKT, although diverse VJ usage argued against such confounding for most clonotypes.

The receptor library was made with 5' RACE. Sequencing was carried out with an Illumina HiSeq 2000. Template switching introduced a universal primer binding site; the final cDNA contained a unique molecular identifier, enabling accurate counting of TCR cDNA molecules. Specific primers in the conserved constant-segment region were used to synthesize first-strand cDNA for the TCR alpha and beta chains. To control for contamination, every cDNA library was double barcoded, receiving both a SMART-Mk sample barcode and Illumina barcodes. TruSeq adapter sequences along with Illumina sample barcodes were introduced in two successive PCR steps. The Illumina HiSeq platform was used with custom primers to sequence TCR alpha and beta cDNA libraries. The authors processed their data as follows. Unique molecular identifiers were extracted from raw reads with MiGEC, and CDR3 positions were determined with MiXCR. Recombination models were inferred per individual with the repgenHMM and IGoR tools using an EM algorithm. The tcR package in R was used for shared clonotype analysis, with sharing normalized by the product of cloneset sizes. To study raw recombination without the effects of thymic and clonal selection, out-of-frame nonproductive sequences were analyzed. TCRdb reprocessing: public reads trimmed at Q25 with fastp, clones called with MiXCR, in-frame beta chains kept. Each record represents a unique CDR3 protein, reported with the most common genes and DNA among its rows. The V and J calls follow TCRdb's processing rather than the paper's. This sample has hundreds of thousands of distinct CDR3 sequences in its table, and about 12% of those were observed once. Around 1.6% of the sample lies in the top ten.

The data were also submitted as part of a second study, on yellow fever vaccine responses in identical twins. The second publication reports: According to the authors, the vaccine-induced T cell response in identical twins seemed to be partly convergent and partly specific to each individual. Focusing on identical twins, the study followed the T cell clones that responded to the vaccine, and did so with precision.

The clonotype originates from a woman under 30 in good health. The sequencing input was PBMCs. The chain is assembled from TRBV18 and TRBJ2-1, with no reliable assignment of the D segment. At the DNA level, the sequence is TGTGCCAGCTCACCACCGTGGCTTTCGGGTAGCACGACCTACAATGAGCAGCTCTTC. It is translated as CASSPPWLSGSTTYNEQLF.